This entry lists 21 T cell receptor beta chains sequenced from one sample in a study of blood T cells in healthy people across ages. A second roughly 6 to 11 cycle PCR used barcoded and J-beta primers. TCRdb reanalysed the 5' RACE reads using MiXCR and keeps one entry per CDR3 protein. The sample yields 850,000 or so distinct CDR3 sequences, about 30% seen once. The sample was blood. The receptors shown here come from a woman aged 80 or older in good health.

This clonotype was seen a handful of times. CDR3 nucleotide sequence: TGTGCCAGCAGCTTAAACTTCCCCGGGGAGCTGTTTTTT. It yields the protein CASSLNFPGELFF. The chain combines TRBV7-2 with TRBJ2-2; no clear D. Trimming shortened V by 2 bases and J by 6 bases, and 7 bases separated the two germline ends. This CDR3 region has 13 residues. Germline V gives CDR1 SGHTA, CDR2 FQGNSA.

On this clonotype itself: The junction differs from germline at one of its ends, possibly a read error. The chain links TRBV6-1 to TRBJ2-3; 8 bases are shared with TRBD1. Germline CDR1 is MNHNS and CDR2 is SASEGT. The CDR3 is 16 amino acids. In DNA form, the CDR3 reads TGTGCCGGCAGTGGCCCTGGGACAGGCTTCACAGATACGCAGTATTTT. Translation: CAGSGPGTGFTDTQYF.

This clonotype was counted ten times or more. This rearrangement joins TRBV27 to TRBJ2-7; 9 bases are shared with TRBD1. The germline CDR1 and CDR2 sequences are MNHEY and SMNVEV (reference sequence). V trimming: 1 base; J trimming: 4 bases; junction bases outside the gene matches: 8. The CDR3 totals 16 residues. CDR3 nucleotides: TGTGCCAGCAGTTTATACGGACAGGGGCTGTCATACGAGCAGTACTTC. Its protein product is CASSLYGQGLSYEQYF.

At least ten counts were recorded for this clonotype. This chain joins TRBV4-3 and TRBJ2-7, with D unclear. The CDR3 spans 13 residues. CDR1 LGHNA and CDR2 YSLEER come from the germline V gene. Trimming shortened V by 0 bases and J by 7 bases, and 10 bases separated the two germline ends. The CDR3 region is CASSQERTREQYF. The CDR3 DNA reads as TGCGCCAGCAGCCAAGAACGGACCCGAGAGCAGTACTTC.

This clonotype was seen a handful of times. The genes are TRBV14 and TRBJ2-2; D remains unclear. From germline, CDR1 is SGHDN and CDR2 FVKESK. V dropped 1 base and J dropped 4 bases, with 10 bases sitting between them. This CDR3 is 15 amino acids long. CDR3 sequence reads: CASSQGLSFTGELFF. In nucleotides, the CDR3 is TGTGCCAGCAGCCAAGGGCTAAGCTTCACCGGGGAGCTGTTTTTT. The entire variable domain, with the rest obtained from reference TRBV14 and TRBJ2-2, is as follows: EAGVTQFPSHSVIEKGQTVTLRCDPISGHDNLYWYRRVMGKEIKFLLHFVKESKQDESGMPNNRFLAERTGGTYSTLKVQPAELEDSGVYFCASSQGLSFTGELFFGEGSRLTVL.

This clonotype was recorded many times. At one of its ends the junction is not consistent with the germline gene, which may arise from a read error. The CDR3 protein is CASSNSYEQYF. The CDR3 DNA reads TGTGCCAGCAGTAACTCCTACGAGCAGTACTTC. The chain uses TRBV5-1 and TRBJ2-7, with D unclear. This CDR3 spans 11 amino acids. CDR1 and CDR2 (germline): SGHRS, YFSETQ.

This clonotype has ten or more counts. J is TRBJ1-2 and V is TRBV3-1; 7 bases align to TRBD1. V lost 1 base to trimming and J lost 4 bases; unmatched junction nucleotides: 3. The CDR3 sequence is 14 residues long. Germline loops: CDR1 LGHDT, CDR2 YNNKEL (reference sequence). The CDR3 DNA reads TGTGCCAGCAGCCAAGGTGGACAGGTCTATGGCTACACCTTC. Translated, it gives CASSQGGQVYGYTF.

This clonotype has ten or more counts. The CDR3 sequence is CASSLLGTGSETQYF. The CDR3 coding sequence is TGTGCCAGCAGCCTATTAGGGACAGGGTCAGAGACCCAGTACTTC. The genes are TRBV5-6 and TRBJ2-5, with TRBD1 matching 9 bases. Per germline, CDR1 SGHDT and CDR2 YYEEEE. The CDR3 totals 15 residues. Trimming cost V 4 bases and J 4 bases; bases outside gene matches: 8.

In DNA, the CDR3 is TGTGCCAGTAGCGGGGGCTATAGCAATCAGCCCCAGCATTTT. The encoded protein is CASSGGYSNQPQHF. V is TRBV6-2 or TRBV6-3 and J is TRBJ1-5; tentatively, D is TRBD1 (6 bases). CDR3 length: 14 amino acids. The germline CDR1 and CDR2 sequences are MNHEY and SVGEGT. Trimming left V 9 bases short and J 0 bases short, with 12 bases between.

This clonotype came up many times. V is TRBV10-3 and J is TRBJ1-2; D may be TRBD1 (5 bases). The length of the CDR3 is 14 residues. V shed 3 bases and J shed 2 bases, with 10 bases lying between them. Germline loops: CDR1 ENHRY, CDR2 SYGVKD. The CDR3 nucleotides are TGTGCCATCAGTGAACCGGGGGAAAACTATGGCTACACCTTC. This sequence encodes CAISEPGENYGYTF.

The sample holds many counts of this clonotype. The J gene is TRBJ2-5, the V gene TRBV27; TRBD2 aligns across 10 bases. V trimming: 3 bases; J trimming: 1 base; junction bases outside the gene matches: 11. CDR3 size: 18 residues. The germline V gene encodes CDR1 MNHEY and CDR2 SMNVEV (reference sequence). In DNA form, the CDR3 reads TGTGCCAGCAGTTTTAGAAGCGGGGGGGCCAGGGGCCAAGAGACCCAGTACTTC. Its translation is CASSFRSGGARGQETQYF.

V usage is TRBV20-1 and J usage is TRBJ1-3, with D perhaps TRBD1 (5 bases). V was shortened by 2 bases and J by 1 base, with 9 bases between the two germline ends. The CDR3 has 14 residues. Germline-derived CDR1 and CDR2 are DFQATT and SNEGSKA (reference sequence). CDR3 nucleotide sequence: TGCAGTGCTAGATTAGGGGTATCTGGAAACACCATATATTTT. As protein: CSARLGVSGNTIYF.

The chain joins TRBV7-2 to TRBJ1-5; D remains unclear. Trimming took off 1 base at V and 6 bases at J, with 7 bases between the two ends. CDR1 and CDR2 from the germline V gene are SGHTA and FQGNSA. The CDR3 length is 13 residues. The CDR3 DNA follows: TGTGCCAGCAGCTTAGATGCGATTCAGCCCCAGCATTTT. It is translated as CASSLDAIQPQHF.

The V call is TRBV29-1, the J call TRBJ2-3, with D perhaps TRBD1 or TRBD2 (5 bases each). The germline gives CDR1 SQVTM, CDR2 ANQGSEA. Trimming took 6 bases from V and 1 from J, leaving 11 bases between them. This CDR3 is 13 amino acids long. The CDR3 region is CSVGRDRTDTQYF. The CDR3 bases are TGCAGCGTGGGACGGGACCGCACAGATACGCAGTATTTT.

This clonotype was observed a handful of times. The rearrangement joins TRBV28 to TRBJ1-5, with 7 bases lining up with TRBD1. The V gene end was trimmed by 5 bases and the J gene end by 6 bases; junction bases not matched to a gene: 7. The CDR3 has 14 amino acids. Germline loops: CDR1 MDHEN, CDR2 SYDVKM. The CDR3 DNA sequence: TGTGCCAGCAGTCCAGGGGGGGGAGCTCAGCCCCAGCATTTT. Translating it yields CASSPGGGAQPQHF.

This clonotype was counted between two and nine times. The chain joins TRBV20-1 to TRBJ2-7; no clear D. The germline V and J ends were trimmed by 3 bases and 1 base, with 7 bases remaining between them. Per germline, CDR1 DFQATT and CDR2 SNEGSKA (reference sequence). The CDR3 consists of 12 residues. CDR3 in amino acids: CSASLGSYEQYF. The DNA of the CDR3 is TGCAGTGCTAGTTTAGGGTCCTACGAGCAGTACTTC.

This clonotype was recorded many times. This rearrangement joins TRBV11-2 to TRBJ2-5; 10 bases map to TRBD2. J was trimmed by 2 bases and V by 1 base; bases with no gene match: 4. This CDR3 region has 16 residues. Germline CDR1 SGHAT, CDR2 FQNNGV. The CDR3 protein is CASSLGSAGGQETQYF. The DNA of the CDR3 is TGTGCCAGCAGCTTAGGGTCAGCGGGGGGGCAAGAGACCCAGTACTTC.

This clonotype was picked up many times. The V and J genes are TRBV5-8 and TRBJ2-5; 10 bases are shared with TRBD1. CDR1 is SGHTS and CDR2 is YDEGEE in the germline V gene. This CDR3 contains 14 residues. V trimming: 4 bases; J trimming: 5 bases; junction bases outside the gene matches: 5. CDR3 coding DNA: TGTGCCAGCAGCCGACAGGGGGCACGGGAGACCCAGTACTTC. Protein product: CASSRQGARETQYF.

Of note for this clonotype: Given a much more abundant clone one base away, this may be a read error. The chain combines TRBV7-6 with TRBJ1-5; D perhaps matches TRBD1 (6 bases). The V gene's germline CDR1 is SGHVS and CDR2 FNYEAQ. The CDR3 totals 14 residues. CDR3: CASSRDMSNQSQHF. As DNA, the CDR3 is TGTGCCAGCAGCCGGGACATGAGCAATCAGTCCCAGCATTTT.

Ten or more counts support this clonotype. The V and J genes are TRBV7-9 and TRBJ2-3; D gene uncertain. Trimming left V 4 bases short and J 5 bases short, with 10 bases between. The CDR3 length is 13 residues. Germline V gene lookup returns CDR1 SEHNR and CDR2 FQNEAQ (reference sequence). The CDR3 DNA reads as TGTGCCAGCAGCTCTCCAAGTGGAGATACGCAGTATTTT. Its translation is CASSSPSGDTQYF.

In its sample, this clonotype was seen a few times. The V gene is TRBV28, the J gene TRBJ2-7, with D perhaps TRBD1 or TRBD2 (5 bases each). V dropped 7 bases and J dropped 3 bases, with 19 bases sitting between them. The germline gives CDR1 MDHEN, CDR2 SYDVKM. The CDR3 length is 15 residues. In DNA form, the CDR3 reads TGTGCCAGCAACCCGTGGGGGACGGCTAACTACGAGCAGTACTTC. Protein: CASNPWGTANYEQYF.